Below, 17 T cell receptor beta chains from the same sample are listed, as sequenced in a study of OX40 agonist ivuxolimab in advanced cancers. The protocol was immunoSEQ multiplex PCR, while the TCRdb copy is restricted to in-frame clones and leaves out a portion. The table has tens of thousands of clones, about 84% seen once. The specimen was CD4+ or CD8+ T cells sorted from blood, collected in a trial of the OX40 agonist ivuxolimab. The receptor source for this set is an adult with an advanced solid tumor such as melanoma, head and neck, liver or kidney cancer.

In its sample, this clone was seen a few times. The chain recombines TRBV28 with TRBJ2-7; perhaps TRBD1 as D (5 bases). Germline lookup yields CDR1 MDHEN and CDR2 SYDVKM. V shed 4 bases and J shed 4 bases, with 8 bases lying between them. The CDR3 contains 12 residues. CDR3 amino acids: CASSSTGYEQYF. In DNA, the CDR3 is TGTGCCAGCAGTTCCACAGGATACGAGCAGTACTTC.

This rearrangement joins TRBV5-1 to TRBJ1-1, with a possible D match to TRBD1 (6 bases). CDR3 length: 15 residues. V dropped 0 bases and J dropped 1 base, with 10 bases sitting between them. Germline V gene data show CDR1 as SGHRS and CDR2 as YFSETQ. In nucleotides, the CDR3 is TGCGCCAGCAGCTTGGGGGACATAAAGAACACTGAAGCTTTCTTT. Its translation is CASSLGDIKNTEAFF. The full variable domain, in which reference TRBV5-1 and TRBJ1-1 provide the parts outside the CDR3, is KAGVTQTPRYLIKTRGQQVTLSCSPISGHRSVSWYQQTPGQGLQFLFEYFSETQRNKGNFPGRFSGRQFSNSRSEMNVSTLELGDSALYLCASSLGDIKNTEAFFGQGTRLTVV.

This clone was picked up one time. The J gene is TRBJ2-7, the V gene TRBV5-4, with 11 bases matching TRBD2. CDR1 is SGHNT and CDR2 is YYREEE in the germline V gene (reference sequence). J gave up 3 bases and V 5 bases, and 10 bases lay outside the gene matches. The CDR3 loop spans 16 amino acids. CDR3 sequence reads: CASSRTTSGSSYEQYF. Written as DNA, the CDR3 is TGTGCCAGCAGTCGTACCACTAGCGGGAGTAGCTACGAGCAGTACTTC.

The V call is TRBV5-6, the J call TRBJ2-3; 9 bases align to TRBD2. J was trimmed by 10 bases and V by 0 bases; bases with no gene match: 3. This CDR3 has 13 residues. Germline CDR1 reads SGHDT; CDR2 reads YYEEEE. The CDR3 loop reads CASSLALAGSQYF. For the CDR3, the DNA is TGTGCCAGCAGCTTGGCGCTAGCGGGGTCGCAGTATTTT. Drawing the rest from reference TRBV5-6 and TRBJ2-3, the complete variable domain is DAGVTQSPTHLIKTRGQQVTLRCSPKSGHDTVSWYQQALGQGPQFIFQYYEEEERQRGNFPDRFSGHQFPNYSSELNVNALLLGDSALYLCASSLALAGSQYFGPGTRLTVL.

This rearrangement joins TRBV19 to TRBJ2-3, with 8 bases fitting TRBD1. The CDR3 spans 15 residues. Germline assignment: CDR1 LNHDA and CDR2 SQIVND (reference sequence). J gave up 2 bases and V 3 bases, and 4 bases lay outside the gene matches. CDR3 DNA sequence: TGTGCCAGTAGTATTGGGGGACAGGTCACAGATACGCAGTATTTT. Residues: CASSIGGQVTDTQYF.

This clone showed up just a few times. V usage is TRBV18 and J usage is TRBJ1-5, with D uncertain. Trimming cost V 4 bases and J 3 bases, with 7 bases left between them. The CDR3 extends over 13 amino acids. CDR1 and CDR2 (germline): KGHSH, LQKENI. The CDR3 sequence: CASSRDTNQPQHF. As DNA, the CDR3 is TGTGCCAGCTCACGAGACACCAATCAGCCCCAGCATTTT.

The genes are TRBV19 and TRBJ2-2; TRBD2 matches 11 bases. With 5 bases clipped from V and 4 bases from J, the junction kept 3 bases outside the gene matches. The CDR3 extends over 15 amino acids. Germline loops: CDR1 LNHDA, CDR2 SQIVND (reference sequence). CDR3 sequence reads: CASSSSGGPTGELFF. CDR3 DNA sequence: TGTGCCAGTAGTTCTAGCGGGGGGCCCACCGGGGAGCTGTTTTTT.

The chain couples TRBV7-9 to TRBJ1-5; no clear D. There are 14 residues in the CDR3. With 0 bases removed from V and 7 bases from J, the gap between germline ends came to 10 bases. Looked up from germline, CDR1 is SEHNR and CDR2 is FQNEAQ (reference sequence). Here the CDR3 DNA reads TGTGCCAGCAGCTTAGCTGGAACTCAGCAGCCCCAGCATTTT. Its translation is CASSLAGTQQPQHF.

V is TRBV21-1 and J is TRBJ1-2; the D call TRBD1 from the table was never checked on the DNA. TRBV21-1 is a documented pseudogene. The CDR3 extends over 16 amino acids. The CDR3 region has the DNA TGTGCCAGCAGTGGGGGAACCGGGACAGGGGACTATGGCTACACCTTC. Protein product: CASSGGTGTGDYGYTF.

The CDR3 is CASSLVGQSNQPQHF. CDR3 nucleotides: TGTGCCAGCAGCTTAGTAGGCCAGAGCAATCAGCCCCAGCATTTT. The chain combines TRBV7-2 with TRBJ1-5; unclear D gene. V lost 1 base and J lost 1, with 8 bases in between. Germline V gives CDR1 SGHTA, CDR2 FQGNSA. The CDR3 length is 15 residues.

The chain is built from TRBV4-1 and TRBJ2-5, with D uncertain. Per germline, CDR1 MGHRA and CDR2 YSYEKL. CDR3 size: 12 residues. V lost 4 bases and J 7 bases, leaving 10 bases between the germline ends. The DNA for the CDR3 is TGCGCCAGCAGCCCAACCCTCGGGACCCAGTACTTC. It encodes CASSPTLGTQYF.

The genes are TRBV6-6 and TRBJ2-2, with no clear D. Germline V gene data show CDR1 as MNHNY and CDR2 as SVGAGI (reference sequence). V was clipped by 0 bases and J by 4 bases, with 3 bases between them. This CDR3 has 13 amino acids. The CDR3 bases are TGTGCCAGCAGTTACTCGGGCACCGGGGAGCTGTTTTTT. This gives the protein CASSYSGTGELFF.

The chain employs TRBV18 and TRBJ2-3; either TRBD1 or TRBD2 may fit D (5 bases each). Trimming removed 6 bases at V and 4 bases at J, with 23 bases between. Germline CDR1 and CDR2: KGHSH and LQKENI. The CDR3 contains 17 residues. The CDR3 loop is CASSPRRGDSSADTQYF. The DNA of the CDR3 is TGTGCCAGCTCCCCTCGGAGAGGGGATAGTAGTGCAGATACGCAGTATTTT.

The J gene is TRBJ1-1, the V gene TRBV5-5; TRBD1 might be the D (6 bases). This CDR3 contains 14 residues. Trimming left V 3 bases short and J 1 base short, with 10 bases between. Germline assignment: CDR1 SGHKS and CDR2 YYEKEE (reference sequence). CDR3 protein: CASSWDTPNTEAFF. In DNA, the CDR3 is TGTGCCAGCAGCTGGGACACGCCGAACACTGAAGCTTTCTTT.

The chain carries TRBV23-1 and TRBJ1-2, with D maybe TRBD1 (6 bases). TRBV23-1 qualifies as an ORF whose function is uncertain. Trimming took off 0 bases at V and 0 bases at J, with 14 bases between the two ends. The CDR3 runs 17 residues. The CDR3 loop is CASSQSGRQAANYGYTF. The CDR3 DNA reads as TGCGCCAGCAGTCAATCGGGGAGACAGGCTGCTAACTATGGCTACACCTTC.

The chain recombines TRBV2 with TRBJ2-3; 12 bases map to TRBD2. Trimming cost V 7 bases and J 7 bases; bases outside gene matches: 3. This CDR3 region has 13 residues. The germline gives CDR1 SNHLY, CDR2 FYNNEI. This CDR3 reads CASTTSGGNTQYF. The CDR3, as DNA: TGTGCCAGCACGACTAGCGGGGGAAATACGCAGTATTTT.

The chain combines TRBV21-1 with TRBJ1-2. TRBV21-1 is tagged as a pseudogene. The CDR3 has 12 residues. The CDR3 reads CASSKDSGGYTF. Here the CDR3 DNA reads TGTGCCAGCAGCAAAGATTCTGGAGGCTACACCTTC.